This is a list of T cell receptor beta chains from one sample in a study of control samples from healthy donors and cancer patients. Repertoires were generated with immunoSEQ multiplex PCR, while TCRdb's copy carries only in-frame clones and drops some. This sample's table has approximately 190,000 clones. Sequencing was performed on blood. The source is a woman under 40 in good health. CDR3s include the opening cysteine and the closing phenylalanine or tryptophan. Each record gives: D gene, J gene, CDR3 length, V gene, CDR3 DNA, CDR3 protein. D genes are given only for firm matches.

d_gene: TRBD1; j_gene: TRBJ1-1; len: 15; v_gene: TRBV7-6; CDR3nt: TGTGCCAGCAGGATGAAGGACAGGGTGAACACTGAAGCTTTCTTT; CDR3aa: CASRMKDRVNTEAFF
d_gene: TRBD1; j_gene: TRBJ2-3; len: 19; v_gene: TRBV19; CDR3nt: TGTGCCAGTAGTTTCGGTATGCCCGGGACAGGGGGGTTCACAGATACGCAGTATTTT; CDR3aa: CASSFGMPGTGGFTDTQYF
d_gene: .; j_gene: TRBJ1-3; len: 15; v_gene: TRBV7-2; CDR3nt: TGTGCCAGCAGCTTAGATGGGGCCTCTGGAAACACCATATATTTT; CDR3aa: CASSLDGASGNTIYF
d_gene: .; j_gene: TRBJ1-1; len: 14; v_gene: TRBV11-3; CDR3nt: TGTGCCAGCAGCTTACTCGGGATTGGGACTGAAGCTTTCTTT; CDR3aa: CASSLLGIGTEAFF
d_gene: .; j_gene: TRBJ2-2; len: 16; v_gene: TRBV21-1; CDR3nt: TGTGCCAGCAGCAAAGCGAAGAAGTCGGGCACCGGGGAGCTGTTTTTT; CDR3aa: CASSKAKKSGTGELFF
d_gene: TRBD1; j_gene: TRBJ2-1; len: 16; v_gene: TRBV9; CDR3nt: TGTGCCAGCAGCGGAAACTCCGGGACAGGGGGCAATGAGCAGTTCTTC; CDR3aa: CASSGNSGTGGNEQFF
d_gene: .; j_gene: TRBJ1-2; len: 13; v_gene: TRBV9; CDR3nt: TGTGCCAGCGGGTCGTCCGCTAACTATGGCTACACCTTC; CDR3aa: CASGSSANYGYTF
d_gene: .; j_gene: TRBJ2-3; len: 16; v_gene: TRBV27; CDR3nt: TGTGCCAGCAGTCTTTCTGGGGGCAGGGCCACAGATACGCAGTATTTT; CDR3aa: CASSLSGGRATDTQYF
d_gene: TRBD1; j_gene: TRBJ2-7; len: 18; v_gene: TRBV18; CDR3nt: TGTGCCAGCTCACCGACTCCACAGGGGGCGCAGAGCTCCTACGAGCAGTACTTC; CDR3aa: CASSPTPQGAQSSYEQYF
d_gene: .; j_gene: TRBJ1-1; len: 13; v_gene: TRBV24-1; CDR3nt: TGTGCCACCAGTGATCCAGGGGAGACTGAAGCTTTCTTT; CDR3aa: CATSDPGETEAFF
d_gene: .; j_gene: TRBJ2-3; len: 13; v_gene: TRBV7-9; CDR3nt: TGTGCCAGCAGCACCTCGAGCTCAGATACGCAGTATTTT; CDR3aa: CASSTSSSDTQYF
d_gene: TRBD1; j_gene: TRBJ1-1; len: 14; v_gene: TRBV6-5; CDR3nt: TGTGCCAGCAGTTTCGACAGGGGAAACACTGAAGCTTTCTTT; CDR3aa: CASSFDRGNTEAFF
d_gene: .; j_gene: TRBJ2-2; len: 12; v_gene: TRBV24-1; CDR3nt: TGTGCCACTGATCCTGGAACCGGGGAGCTGTTTTTT; CDR3aa: CATDPGTGELFF
d_gene: .; j_gene: TRBJ1-2; len: 16; v_gene: TRBV4-1; CDR3nt: TGCGCCAGCAGCCAAGGGTTACAGGGTGGCGTCTATGGCTACACCTTC; CDR3aa: CASSQGLQGGVYGYTF
d_gene: .; j_gene: TRBJ1-2; len: 13; v_gene: TRBV7-9; CDR3nt: TGTGTCTCGAGGCACGACAGTAACTATGGCTACACCTTC; CDR3aa: CVSRHDSNYGYTF
d_gene: .; j_gene: TRBJ2-1; len: 15; v_gene: TRBV2; CDR3nt: TGTGCCAGCAGGGGTTCGCATAGCTCCTACAATGAGCAGTTCTTC; CDR3aa: CASRGSHSSYNEQFF
d_gene: .; j_gene: TRBJ1-1; len: 15; v_gene: TRBV6-5; CDR3nt: TGTGCCACCCTTCATGGGCCGAACTGGCCCACTGAAGCTTTCTTT; CDR3aa: CATLHGPNWPTEAFF
d_gene: .; j_gene: TRBJ2-2; len: 15; v_gene: TRBV5-1; CDR3nt: TGCGCCAGCAGCTTGATCCCTGGGGTGTCCGGGGAGCTGTTTTTT; CDR3aa: CASSLIPGVSGELFF
d_gene: .; j_gene: TRBJ1-1; len: 13; v_gene: TRBV19; CDR3nt: TGTGCCAGTAGTCTCCCGGGAGGGGCAGACGCTTTCTTT; CDR3aa: CASSLPGGADAFF
d_gene: .; j_gene: TRBJ1-1; len: 11; v_gene: TRBV29-1; CDR3nt: TGCAGCGCAGGAAGGAGGACTGAAGCTTTCTTT; CDR3aa: CSAGRRTEAFF
d_gene: .; j_gene: TRBJ1-5; len: 14; v_gene: TRBV5-5; CDR3nt: TGTGCCAGCACCAGGGCCTATAGCAATCAGCCCCAGCATTTT; CDR3aa: CASTRAYSNQPQHF
d_gene: TRBD2; j_gene: TRBJ2-7; len: 15; v_gene: TRBV7-9; CDR3nt: TGTGCCAGCCTCGTATACGGCGGGGGGACCTACGAGCAGTACTTC; CDR3aa: CASLVYGGGTYEQYF
d_gene: .; j_gene: TRBJ2-4; len: 13; v_gene: TRBV12-3/TRBV12-4; CDR3nt: TGTGCCAGCAGCCACCTCAGGGTTGGCATTCAGTACTTC; CDR3aa: CASSHLRVGIQYF
d_gene: .; j_gene: TRBJ2-5; len: 15; v_gene: TRBV29-1; CDR3nt: TGCAGCGTTGACTCGGAAACGGGTTATCGAGAGACCCAGTACTTC; CDR3aa: CSVDSETGYRETQYF
d_gene: .; j_gene: TRBJ1-4; len: 15; v_gene: TRBV3-1/TRBV3-2; CDR3nt: TGTGCCAGCAGCCAAGAGAGCCTTACTAATGAAAAACTGTTTTTT; CDR3aa: CASSQESLTNEKLFF
d_gene: .; j_gene: TRBJ2-5; len: 15; v_gene: TRBV7-9; CDR3nt: TGTGCCAGCAGCTTATTCGGCAGGGACGAGGAGACCCAGTACTTC; CDR3aa: CASSLFGRDEETQYF
d_gene: TRBD2; j_gene: TRBJ2-5; len: 17; v_gene: TRBV13; CDR3nt: TGTGCCAGCAGCTCCCGGACTAGCGGGGGGGCTGGAGAGACCCAGTACTTC; CDR3aa: CASSSRTSGGAGETQYF
d_gene: .; j_gene: TRBJ2-4; len: 15; v_gene: TRBV6-5; CDR3nt: TGTGCCAGCAGTTACTCATCCCTAGCCAAAAACATTCAGTACTTC; CDR3aa: CASSYSSLAKNIQYF
d_gene: TRBD1; j_gene: TRBJ2-2; len: 15; v_gene: TRBV27; CDR3nt: TGTGCCAGCAGTTCCCATGGACAGGGGCACGGGGAGCTGTTTTTT; CDR3aa: CASSSHGQGHGELFF
d_gene: TRBD1; j_gene: TRBJ2-3; len: 15; v_gene: TRBV6-5; CDR3nt: TGTGCCAGCACCAAGACAGGGGCCGGCACAGATACGCAGTATTTT; CDR3aa: CASTKTGAGTDTQYF